This TCR beta chain derives from a study of beta chain features in type 1 diabetes. Trimming pared 3 bases from V and 6 bases from J, leaving 23 bases between. The length of the CDR3 is 17 residues. Germline V gives CDR1 SGHRS, CDR2 YFSETQ. Reverse transcription of all isolated RNA meant that expressed TCRB transcripts were sequenced. Clones were read by immunoSEQ multiplex PCR, and TCRdb kept only the in-frame ones, dropping some. The sample consists of 600,000 to 750,000 clones, 9.5% to 15% of them appearing once. To note about this clone: Antigen unknown.

General study results and limits: There was a moderate but significant shortening of TCRB CDR3s in all four CD4+ subsets of Type 1 diabetes patients.

The specimen sequenced was naive CD4+ T cells from blood. This chain uses TRBV5-1 with TRBJ2-3; tentatively, D is TRBD1 or TRBD2 (6 bases each). This clonotype was sampled from a man younger than 45 with type 1 diabetes. This chain's CDR3 is CASSSPPGAGETDTQYF. As DNA, the CDR3 is TGCGCCAGCAGCTCGCCCCCGGGGGCAGGGGAAACTGATACGCAGTATTTT.